What follows are 5 T cell receptor beta chains derived from one specimen sequenced in a study of OX40 agonist ivuxolimab in advanced cancers. Repertoires were generated with immunoSEQ multiplex PCR, while TCRdb's copy carries only in-frame clones and drops some. The sample yields 25,000 to 30,000 clones, almost 85% seen once. The material sequenced was CD4+ or CD8+ T cells sorted from blood, taken in a trial of the OX40 agonist ivuxolimab. The source is an adult with an advanced solid tumor such as melanoma, head and neck, liver or kidney cancer.

This chain uses TRBV9 with TRBJ1-1; 7 nucleotides line up with TRBD1. This CDR3 is built from 14 residues. V gave up 0 bases and J gave up 4 bases; unmatched junction bases: 3. Per germline, CDR1 SGDLS and CDR2 YYNGEE. Written as DNA, the CDR3 is TGTGCCAGCAGCGTAGCTACAGGGGCCACTGAAGCTTTCTTT. Translating it yields CASSVATGATEAFF.

In its sample, this clone was seen once. The V and J genes are TRBV9 and TRBJ2-7; D is possibly TRBD2 (6 bases). The length of the CDR3 is 13 residues. V was shortened by 4 bases and J by 2 bases, with 10 bases between the two germline ends. Germline values: CDR1 SGDLS, CDR2 YYNGEE. The CDR3 DNA reads TGTGCCAGCAGCCCTCGACTAGCCTACGAGCAGTACTTC. This gives the protein CASSPRLAYEQYF.

This chain joins TRBV19 and TRBJ1-2, with 8 bases lining up with TRBD1. The germline CDR1 and CDR2 sequences are LNHDA and SQIVND (reference sequence). V lost 5 bases, J lost 4 bases, and 9 bases stayed unmatched. The CDR3 contains 15 residues. CDR3 bases: TGTGCCAGTAGTCTCGGGACAGGTTACCTCTATGGCTACACCTTC. Translation: CASSLGTGYLYGYTF.

The chain combines TRBV7-8 with TRBJ1-5; D unresolved. V lost 5 bases, J lost 2 bases, and 16 bases lay in between. The CDR3 runs 16 residues. The germline CDR1 and CDR2 sequences are SGHVS and FQNEAQ. Here the CDR3 reads CASSPLNTGGNQPQHF. CDR3 DNA sequence: TGTGCCAGCAGCCCCTTGAACACTGGGGGCAATCAGCCCCAGCATTTT.

The chain joins TRBV27 to TRBJ2-7; a weak D match, TRBD1 (6 bases). Trimming shortened V by 0 bases and J by 1 base, and 7 bases separated the two germline ends. This CDR3 is 14 amino acids long. CDR1 and CDR2 from the germline V gene are MNHEY and SMNVEV (reference sequence). This CDR3 is CASSLSTGSYEQYF. CDR3 DNA sequence: TGTGCCAGCAGTTTATCGACAGGTTCCTACGAGCAGTACTTC.